This TCR beta chain is drawn from a study of Ad26.COV2.S vaccination and SARS-CoV-2 variants. On the study more broadly: Intramuscularly, Ad26.COV2.S was given either once or twice, 56 days apart. Study-wide results and limits: Vaccinees displayed broader spike-specific TCR repertoires than placebo recipients. Marked by substantial breadth, spike-specific CD8+ and CD4+ T cell responses were reportedly seen after vaccination.

The protocol was immunoSEQ multiplex PCR, while the TCRdb copy is restricted to in-frame clones and leaves out a portion. The sample holds 400,000 to 500,000 clones, 75% to 90% seen once. Remarks on this clone: Its antigen is as yet unknown.

Treatment reported: some 20 received Ad26.COV2.S at low or high dose, single or two shots; about 5 received placebo; per-sample allocation not given. The samples were gathered on day 63 after the first injection of vaccine or placebo. The CDR3 length is 14 residues. V lost 3 bases to trimming and J lost 5 bases, with 17 bases between them. Germline V lookup: CDR1 DFQATT, CDR2 SNEGSKA (reference sequence). The input for sequencing was peripheral blood, taken in a trial of Ad26.COV2.S vaccine versus placebo. This chain connects TRBV20-1 to TRBJ2-7; D is unresolved. This sequence was found in a person between 18 and 60 years old who received the Ad26.COV2.S COVID-19 vaccine or a placebo. The CDR3 spells CSASLHPLENEQYF. The CDR3 nucleotides read TGCAGTGCTAGTCTACATCCCCTGGAGAACGAGCAGTACTTC.